Below are 11 T cell receptor beta chains sequenced from a single sample in a study of T cells after yellow fever vaccination. TCRdb analysed the 5' RACE reads with MiXCR anew, one entry per CDR3 protein. The table records about 630,000 distinct CDR3 sequences, around 12% of them present only once. This material consisted of PBMCs, taken on the day of the yellow fever booster vaccination. Every receptor here comes from a man aged 25 to 40 who received the YFV17D yellow fever vaccine.

This clonotype has a handful of counts. The chain combines TRBV20-1 with TRBJ1-6, with D unclear. This CDR3 contains 13 residues. The V gene's germline CDR1 is DFQATT and CDR2 SNEGSKA (reference sequence). The V end lost 7 bases, the J end lost 7 bases, and 14 bases lay between the germline ends. CDR3 DNA sequence: TGCAGTGGTATGACAAGGCCGAATTCACCCCTCCACTTT. Translating it yields CSGMTRPNSPLHF.

CDR3 DNA: TGTGCCAGCACTCTATCGGTAGCTAACTATGGCTACACCTTC. Protein sequence: CASTLSVANYGYTF. The J gene is TRBJ1-2, the V gene TRBV28; no firm D call. Germline loops: CDR1 MDHEN, CDR2 SYDVKM. The V end lost 7 bases, the J end lost 0 bases, and 12 bases lay between the germline ends. The CDR3 extends over 14 amino acids.

This chain joins TRBV29-1 and TRBJ2-5; D is perhaps TRBD1 (6 bases). The CDR3 spans 11 residues. Trimming cost V 7 bases and J 7 bases, with 13 bases left between them. Germline CDR1 SQVTM, CDR2 ANQGSEA. The CDR3 region has the DNA TGCAGCGGCCGACAGGACGGGACCCAGTACTTC. This sequence encodes CSGRQDGTQYF.

The rearrangement links TRBV11-1 to TRBJ2-6; TRBD2 matches 8 bases. The V gene's germline CDR1 is SGHAT and CDR2 FQDESV (reference sequence). This CDR3 comprises 17 residues. Trimming removed 2 bases from V and 1 base from J; junction bases left unmatched: 4. CDR3: CASSLTGGPSGANVLTF. CDR3 nucleotides: TGTGCCAGCAGCTTAACGGGAGGGCCTTCTGGGGCCAACGTCCTGACTTTC.

This clonotype has a count of ten or more. V usage is TRBV5-1 and J usage is TRBJ2-3; tentative D call: TRBD1 (5 bases). The CDR3 length is 14 residues. The germline gives CDR1 SGHRS, CDR2 YFSETQ. The V end lost 0 bases, the J end lost 6 bases, and 11 bases lay between the germline ends. The CDR3 reads CASSLGTSPDTQYF. The CDR3 bases are TGCGCCAGCAGCTTGGGGACAAGTCCTGATACGCAGTATTTT.

This CDR3 reads CASSSTRRQKNNEQFF. The CDR3, as DNA: TGCGCCAGCAGCTCCACCCGGAGACAGAAAAACAATGAGCAGTTCTTC. The V call is TRBV5-1, the J call TRBJ2-1; perhaps TRBD1 as D (5 bases). Deletions cut 3 bases from V and 5 bases from J, with 18 bases between. Germline V lookup: CDR1 SGHRS, CDR2 YFSETQ. The CDR3 has 16 amino acids.

This sequence joins TRBV18 and TRBJ2-2; 7 positions agree with TRBD2. V dropped 1 base and J dropped 3; count of bases not matched to a gene: 5. The CDR3 loop spans 16 amino acids. Germline values: CDR1 KGHSH, CDR2 LQKENI. CDR3 coding DNA: TGTGCCAGCTCACCACTTCTAGCGGAATACACCGGGGAGCTGTTTTTT. It translates to CASSPLLAEYTGELFF.

The rearrangement links TRBV24-1 to TRBJ2-1; the match to TRBD2 covers 7 bases. Trimming at V came to 4 bases and at J to 1 base, leaving 6 bases not matched to a gene. CDR1 KGHDR and CDR2 SFDVKD come from the germline V gene. CDR3 length equals 16 residues. This chain's CDR3 is CATSDPSGVSYNEQFF. The CDR3 DNA reads as TGTGCCACCAGTGACCCGAGCGGGGTATCCTACAATGAGCAGTTCTTC.

The chain couples TRBV15 to TRBJ2-3, with TRBD2 identical over 7 bases. The germline gives CDR1 LNHNV, CDR2 YYDKDF (reference sequence). V was pared by 4 bases and J by 1 base, with 5 bases of the junction left unmatched. The CDR3 runs 15 residues. The CDR3 region is CATSITSVRTDTQYF. In DNA form, the CDR3 reads TGTGCCACCAGCATCACTAGCGTACGCACAGATACGCAGTATTTT.

This clonotype was seen only a few times. The chain links TRBV20-1 to TRBJ2-1; TRBD2 matches at 12 bases. The V segment lost 6 bases and the J segment 4 bases; nucleotides outside the gene matches: 7. Germline assignment: CDR1 DFQATT and CDR2 SNEGSKA (reference sequence). This CDR3 region has 15 residues. CDR3 bases: TGCAGTGCCCGACTAGCGGGAGTTCGGTACAATGAGCAGTTCTTC. Translated, it gives CSARLAGVRYNEQFF.

This clonotype was found a few times. The chain combines TRBV27 with TRBJ2-5, with TRBD1 as a possible D gene (5 bases). The CDR3 is made up of 12 amino acids. Germline V gene sequence: CDR1 MNHEY, CDR2 SMNVEV (reference sequence). Trimming took off 3 bases at V and 4 bases at J, with 6 bases between the two ends. For the CDR3, the DNA is TGTGCCAGCAGTTTTCAGGGAGAGACCCAGTACTTC. Its translation: CASSFQGETQYF.